The clone carrying this T cell receptor beta chain was counted only a few times. Its antigen is not known. Time point meaning: cycle 4 day 1 (C4D1), after five to seven weeks of nivolumab. Each patient experienced a relapse that followed autologous stem cell transplantation, and brentuximab vedotin exposure varied. Researchers used magnetic negative selection to pull out pure CD4+ T cells from thawed PBMCs. The sample comes from a study of PD-1 blockade in classical Hodgkin lymphoma. Across the whole study: Administration of nivolumab to patients was at 3 mg/kg intravenously every 2 weeks.

General study points: While CD8+ TCR diversity did not rise significantly by C4D1, CD4+ TCR diversity did. After ASCT, patients who started nivolumab under 1 year later were excluded. Whoever responded completely had baseline diversity much like that seen in newly diagnosed patients.

Some clones are missing from TCRdb's copy, which holds only in-frame ones; the method was immunoSEQ multiplex PCR. The sample carries approximately 9,000 clones, around 79% recorded once. The CDR3 loop spans 15 amino acids. The V and J ends lost 5 bases and 15 bases, in that order; junction bases with no gene match: 16. Germline CDR1 MNHEY, CDR2 SVGAGI. This sample comprised CD4+ T cells from blood, obtained before the fourth cycle of nivolumab. The clonotype was recovered from a human donor with classical Hodgkin lymphoma. V and J are TRBV6-5 and TRBJ1-5; 10 positions match TRBD1. The CDR3 spells CASSRSGTGESQRHF. CDR3 bases: TGTGCCAGCAGTCGATCCGGGACAGGGGAGAGTCAACGGCATTTT.